A selection of T cell receptor beta chains follows, all from one sample in a study of CD8 T cells in ankylosing spondylitis. One entry per CDR3 protein, called by TCRdb with MiXCR from the 5' RACE reads. Of around 770,000 distinct CDR3 sequences listed, 10% to 15% are singletons. The sequencing sample was made of blood, either unsorted or a sorted T cell fraction (not recorded which). The source of these receptors is a male donor with ankylosing spondylitis. Both conserved end residues are part of each CDR3. The D gene is left open where the match is weak. Some rows have no size entry. The others give once, few or many, or a class for an expanded clone.

j_call,d_call,v_call,clone_size,cdr3_nt,cdr3_aa
TRBJ2-1,NA,TRBV6-1,few,TGTGCCAGCAGTGACAGCGGAACCTACAATGAGCAGTTCTTC,CASSDSGTYNEQFF
TRBJ2-1,TRBD2,TRBV6-2/TRBV6-3,few,TGTGCCAGCAGCCGGACTAGCGGGAGGGTTGAGCAGTTCTTC,CASSRTSGRVEQFF
TRBJ2-1,NA,TRBV4-3,NA,TGCGCCAGCAGCCAAAAAAGGGGGGGATTAGGGCAGTTCTTC,CASSQKRGGLGQFF
TRBJ1-2,NA,TRBV20-1,many,TGCAGCGGGGATCGTCAGGGACGGAATGGCTACACCTTC,CSGDRQGRNGYTF
TRBJ2-5,TRBD2,TRBV27,few,TGTGCCAGCAGTCTAACTAGCGGGGGGTACAAGACCCAGTACTTC,CASSLTSGGYKTQYF
TRBJ1-2,NA,TRBV4-3,many,TGCGCCAGCAGCCAAGTTCTGGGGTTCTATGGCTACACCTTC,CASSQVLGFYGYTF
TRBJ2-1,NA,TRBV29-1,many,TGCAGCGTTAGGAGGGGGACAGAAGACTTCAATGAGCAGTTCTTC,CSVRRGTEDFNEQFF
TRBJ1-1,NA,TRBV5-1,few,TGCGCCAGCAGCTGGAGGATGAACACTGAAGCTTTCTTT,CASSWRMNTEAFF
TRBJ2-7,TRBD1,TRBV11-2,few,TGTGCCAGCAGCTTAGTGACAGGGGTGTTCCTCTACGAGCAGTACTTC,CASSLVTGVFLYEQYF
TRBJ2-1,NA,TRBV12-3/TRBV12-4,many,TGTGCCAGCAGGAAGAGACGGATAAACGGTGATGAGCAGTTCTTC,CASRKRRINGDEQFF
TRBJ1-4,TRBD1,TRBV10-3,many,TGTGCCATCAGGGCCGGGACAGTTAATGAAAAACTGTTTTTT,CAIRAGTVNEKLFF
TRBJ1-1,NA,TRBV4-3,few,TGCGCCAGCAGCCAAGATAGGTTGGGGCGCGCTGAAGCTTTCTTT,CASSQDRLGRAEAFF
TRBJ1-2,NA,TRBV18,few,TGTGCCAGCTCACCACTGGCAGGGAACTATGGCTACACCTTC,CASSPLAGNYGYTF
TRBJ2-1,NA,TRBV20-1,NA,TGCAGTGCAACAGCGATGACCTACAATGAGCAGTTCTTC,CSATAMTYNEQFF
TRBJ1-4,NA,TRBV5-5,NA,TGTGCCAGCAGCTTGGGTTCAGTCAATGAAAAACTGTTTTTT,CASSLGSVNEKLFF
TRBJ2-7,NA,TRBV5-1,NA,TGCGCCAGCAGCTCGACAGGTTCGGAGGACGAGCAGTACTTC,CASSSTGSEDEQYF
TRBJ1-5,TRBD1,TRBV6-2/TRBV6-3,few,TGTGCCAGCAGGGCCCGGACAGGACCCCAGCATTTT,CASRARTGPQHF